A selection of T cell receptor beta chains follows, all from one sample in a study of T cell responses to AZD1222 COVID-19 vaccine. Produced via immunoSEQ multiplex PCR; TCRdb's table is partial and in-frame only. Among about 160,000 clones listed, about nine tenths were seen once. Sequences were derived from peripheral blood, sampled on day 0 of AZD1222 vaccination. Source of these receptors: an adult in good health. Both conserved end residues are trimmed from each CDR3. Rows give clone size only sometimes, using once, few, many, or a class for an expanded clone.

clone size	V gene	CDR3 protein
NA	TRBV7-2	ASRTQGAGNTIY
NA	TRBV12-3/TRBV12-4	ASSLEGNSPLH
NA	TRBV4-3	ASSQLDSSGELF
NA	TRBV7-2	AVPRGWGYT
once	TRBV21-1	ASSNVRNRALGEGVSKNIQY
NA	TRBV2	ASSVNSDYNEQF
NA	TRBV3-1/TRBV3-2	ASSQGTPYGYT
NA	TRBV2	ASSWELVLGPH
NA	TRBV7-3	ASSEFGSMNTEAF
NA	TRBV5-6	ASSSNLGAGQETQY
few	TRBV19	ASSGTKNTEAF
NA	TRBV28	ASSPTGAYGYT
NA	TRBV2	ASRLRQGANYGYT
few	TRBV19	ASTDSNQPQH
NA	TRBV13	ASSLGQFSTDTQY
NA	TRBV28	ASTGGSYGYT
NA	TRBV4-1	ASSQVGQFDRGH
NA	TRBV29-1	SVEDRGSNNEQF
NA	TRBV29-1	SVDGGAGNQPQH
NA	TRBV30	AWSVAGSGNTIY
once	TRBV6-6	ASSYSRQVLNTEAF
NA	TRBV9	ASSPRDRDTEAF
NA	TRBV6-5	ASSLQGSMGEAF
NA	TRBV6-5	ASTTSGYNTGELF
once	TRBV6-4	ASSDGTSVSEQF
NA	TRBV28	ASSSLGVGRNQPQH